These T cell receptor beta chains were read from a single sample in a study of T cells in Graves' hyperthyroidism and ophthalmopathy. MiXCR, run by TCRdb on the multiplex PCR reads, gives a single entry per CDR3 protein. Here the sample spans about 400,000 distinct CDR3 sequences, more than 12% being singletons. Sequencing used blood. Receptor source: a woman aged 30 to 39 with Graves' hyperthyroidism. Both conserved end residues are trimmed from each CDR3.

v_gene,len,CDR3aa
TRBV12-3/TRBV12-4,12,ASGDWTGGRRWY
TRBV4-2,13,ASSQDSGGAGKLF
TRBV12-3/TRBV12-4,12,ASTWGRGNEKLF
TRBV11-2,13,ASSPYLDTSYGYT
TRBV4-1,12,ASSHALEAYEQY
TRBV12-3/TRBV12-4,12,ASSATGLAGELF
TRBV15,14,ATSRERLAGVETQY
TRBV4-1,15,ASSQDQTSGSYNEQF
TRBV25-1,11,ASILSGANVLT
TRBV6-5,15,ASSYPRQGADTGELF
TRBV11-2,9,ASSNQETQY
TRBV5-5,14,ASSLYRDRGRYEQY
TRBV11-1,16,ASSEGRTRRFTNYGYT
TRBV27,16,ASSFWTGDQAGVVEQF
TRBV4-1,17,ASSQDQGALVLAKNIQY
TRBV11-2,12,ASSLSLSYETQY
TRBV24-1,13,ATNGDRSQSTEAF
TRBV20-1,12,SARRLGGVYEQY
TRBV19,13,ASSRGLNGNQPQH
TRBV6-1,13,ASSSGPPAREKLF
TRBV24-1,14,ATSDPGTGFTGELF
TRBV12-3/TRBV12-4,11,ASSQGTYNEQF
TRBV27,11,ASSLFPNQPQH
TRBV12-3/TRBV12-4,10,ASSFWTDTQY
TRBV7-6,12,ASSPGRKQETQY
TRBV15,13,ATSRDRGAWQTQY